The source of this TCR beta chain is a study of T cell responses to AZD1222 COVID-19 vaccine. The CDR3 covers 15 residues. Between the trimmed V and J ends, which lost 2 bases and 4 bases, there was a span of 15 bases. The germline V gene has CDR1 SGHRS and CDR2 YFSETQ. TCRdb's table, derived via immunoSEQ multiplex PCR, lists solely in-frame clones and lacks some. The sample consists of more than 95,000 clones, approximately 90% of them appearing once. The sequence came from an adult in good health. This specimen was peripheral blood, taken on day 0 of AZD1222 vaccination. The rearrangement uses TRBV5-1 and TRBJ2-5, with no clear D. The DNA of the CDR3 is TGCGCCAGCAGCTTACCCAATCTACTGGGAGAGACCCAGTACTTC. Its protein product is CASSLPNLLGETQYF. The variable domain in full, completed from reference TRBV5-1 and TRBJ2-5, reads KAGVTQTPRYLIKTRGQQVTLSCSPISGHRSVSWYQQTPGQGLQFLFEYFSETQRNKGNFPGRFSGRQFSNSRSEMNVSTLELGDSALYLCASSLPNLLGETQYFGPGTRLLVL.